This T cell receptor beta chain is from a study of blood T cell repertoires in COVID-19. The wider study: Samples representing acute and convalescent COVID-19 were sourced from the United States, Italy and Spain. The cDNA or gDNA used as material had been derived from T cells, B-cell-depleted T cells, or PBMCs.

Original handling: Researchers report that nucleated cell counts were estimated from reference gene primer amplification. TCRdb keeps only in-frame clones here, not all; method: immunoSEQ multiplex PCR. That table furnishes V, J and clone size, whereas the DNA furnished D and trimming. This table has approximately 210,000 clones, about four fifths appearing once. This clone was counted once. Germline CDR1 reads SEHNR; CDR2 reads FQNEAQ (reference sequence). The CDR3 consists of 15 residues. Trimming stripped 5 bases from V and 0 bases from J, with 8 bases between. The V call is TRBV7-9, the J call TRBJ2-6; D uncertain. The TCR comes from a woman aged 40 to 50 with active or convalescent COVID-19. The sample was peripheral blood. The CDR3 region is CASSAISSGANVLTF. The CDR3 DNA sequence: TGTGCCAGCAGCGCCATCAGCTCTGGGGCCAACGTCCTGACTTTC.